A single sample is the source of the 8 T cell receptor beta chains below, sequenced in a study of PD-L1 blockade in urothelial cancer (dated 2017 in TCRdb). Libraries were constructed by the immunoSEQ multiplex PCR assay. In its TCRdb copy, this immuneACCESS table keeps in-frame sequences only and misses some clones. Where compared with another copy, unresolved V genes explain less than half of these, and the others have no known cause. This sample has 17,000 or so clones in its table, and roughly nine tenths of those were observed once. The ten largest clonotypes hold about 5.6% of the sample. This specimen consisted of PBMCs, obtained around atezolizumab (anti-PD-L1) treatment. Receptor source: a man aged 50 to 59 with urothelial cancer.

This chain uses TRBV25-1 with TRBJ2-7, with D possibly TRBD2 on 5 matching bases. Trimming left V 7 bases short and J 6 bases short, with 16 bases between. This CDR3 spans 13 amino acids. Germline CDR1 MGHDK, CDR2 SYGVNS. In DNA, the CDR3 is TGTGCCAGCACCAGCAGGACTCTTCTCGAGCAGTACTTC. Translation gives CASTSRTLLEQYF.

Points on this clone: Other nucleotide sequences in the sample specify the same CDR3. The rearrangement uses TRBV5-6 and TRBJ1-5; no clear D. V lost 4 bases and J lost 3, with 8 bases in between. Germline V gene lookup returns CDR1 SGHDT and CDR2 YYEEEE. The CDR3 extends over 13 amino acids. DNA of the CDR3: TGTGCCAGCAGCCCAGGCAACAATCAGCCCCAGCATTTT. The encoded protein is CASSPGNNQPQHF.

The CDR3 nucleotides read TGCGCCAGCAGCCCCGTCTCCGGGACTAGCGGGAGGGATACGCAGTATTTT. It translates to CASSPVSGTSGRDTQYF. The chain joins TRBV4-3 to TRBJ2-3; 15 bases agree with TRBD2. Losses at the gene ends were 4 bases for V and 6 bases for J; bases not matched to a gene: 8. There are 17 residues in the CDR3. Germline V gives CDR1 LGHNA, CDR2 YSLEER.

The chain recombines TRBV12-5 with TRBJ2-7, with 11 bases that match TRBD2. The length of the CDR3 is 13 residues. V lost 7 bases and J lost 3; bases outside the gene matches: 2. The germline V gene encodes CDR1 LGHNT and CDR2 FRNRAP. CDR3 nucleotide sequence: TGTGCTAGTGATACTAGCGGGAGCTACGAGCAGTACTTC. Protein sequence: CASDTSGSYEQYF.

The V and J genes are TRBV4-1 and TRBJ2-7, with 12 bases that match TRBD2. The V and J ends lost 0 bases and 5 bases, in that order; junction bases with no gene match: 5. This CDR3 comprises 16 residues. Per germline, CDR1 MGHRA and CDR2 YSYEKL. In DNA form, the CDR3 reads TGCGCCAGCAGCCAAGAACTAGCGGGAGGTTTTAACGAGCAGTACTTC. Protein product: CASSQELAGGFNEQYF.

V is TRBV27 and J is TRBJ1-2, with 12 nucleotides matching TRBD1. CDR3 length: 17 amino acids. Germline CDR1 and CDR2: MNHEY and SMNVEV (reference sequence). V trimming: 5 bases; J trimming: 0 bases; junction bases outside the gene matches: 7. The CDR3: CASSLGTGGASNYGYTF. The CDR3 DNA sequence: TGTGCCAGCAGTCTCGGGACAGGGGGCGCATCTAACTATGGCTACACCTTC.

This chain joins TRBV18 and TRBJ2-5, with D possibly matching TRBD2 (6 bases). Trimming pared 3 bases from V and 2 bases from J, leaving 13 bases between. The CDR3 has 15 amino acids. Germline loops: CDR1 KGHSH, CDR2 LQKENI. CDR3 sequence reads: CASSPATRGQETQYF. The CDR3 DNA reads TGTGCCAGCTCACCGGCGACTAGGGGACAAGAGACCCAGTACTTC.

The chain recombines TRBV12-5 with TRBJ2-7, with 11 bases aligning to TRBD2. From germline, CDR1 is LGHNT and CDR2 FRNRAP. This CDR3 contains 15 residues. The V and J ends lost 3 bases and 4 bases, in that order; junction bases with no gene match: 5. Here the CDR3 reads CASGFGTSGAYEQYF. CDR3 bases: TGTGCTAGTGGTTTCGGGACTAGCGGTGCGTACGAGCAGTACTTC.